The rows below give T cell receptor beta chains drawn from one sample of a study of regulatory T cells in long-lasting Graves disease. In TCRdb, the multiplex PCR reads were re-called with MiXCR into one record per CDR3 protein. This table holds about 470,000 distinct CDR3 sequences, around 21% found once. Material: peripheral blood mononuclear cells (PBMCs), obtained when the disease was refractory, from a patient treated with antithyroid drugs. The receptors originated from a female donor with Graves disease. The CDR3 runs from the conserved cysteine through the conserved F or W. Fields, in order: D gene, J gene, clone size, CDR3 length, V gene, CDR3 protein, CDR3 DNA. The D gene is left open where the match is weak. Rows may omit the clone size; those that give it use once, few, many or a size class.

TRBD1,TRBJ1-4,many,17,TRBV7-8,CASSSASGTGAPEKLFF,TGTGCCAGCAGCTCGGCCTCCGGGACAGGGGCTCCTGAAAAACTGTTTTTT
.,TRBJ1-1,.,13,TRBV6-2/TRBV6-3,CASSYETRGEAFF,TGTGCCAGCAGTTACGAGACGCGGGGTGAAGCTTTCTTT
.,TRBJ2-7,few,14,TRBV7-8,CASSDRDGVYEQYF,TGTGCCAGCAGCGACCGGGACGGGGTCTACGAGCAGTACTTC
.,TRBJ1-3,few,16,TRBV6-5,CASSYGGHRSGNTIYF,TGTGCCAGCAGTTACGGAGGACACCGCTCTGGAAACACCATATATTTT
.,TRBJ2-5,many,14,TRBV11-2,CASSYTNQKETQYF,TGTGCCAGCAGTTACACCAACCAAAAAGAGACCCAGTACTTC
.,TRBJ2-7,many,13,TRBV27,CASSFGRDYEQYF,TGTGCCAGCAGTTTTGGCAGGGACTACGAGCAGTACTTC
TRBD1,TRBJ1-4,many,15,TRBV28,CASSSRDSAREKLFF,TGTGCCAGCAGTTCCCGGGACAGCGCTCGAGAAAAACTGTTTTTT
TRBD2,TRBJ2-3,.,18,TRBV28,CASSLLPDWTSGTGTQYF,TGTGCCAGCAGTTTACTTCCCGACTGGACTAGCGGGACCGGTACGCAGTATTTT
.,TRBJ2-5,.,13,TRBV20-1,CSARVPSQETQYF,TGCAGTGCTAGAGTGCCTAGCCAAGAGACCCAGTACTTC
TRBD2,TRBJ2-7,many,15,TRBV20-1,CSAREASGSFFEQYF,TGCAGTGCTAGAGAGGCTAGCGGGAGTTTTTTCGAGCAGTACTTC
.,TRBJ1-2,many,13,TRBV11-2,CASSFGDNYGYTF,TGTGCCAGCAGCTTCGGGGATAACTATGGCTACACCTTC
.,TRBJ2-2,few,14,TRBV27,CASSDGWSTGELFF,TGTGCCAGCAGTGATGGGTGGAGCACCGGGGAGCTGTTTTTT
TRBD1,TRBJ2-2,few,21,TRBV11-2,CASSLGYYPGQGAADTGELFF,TGTGCCAGCAGCTTAGGGTATTATCCGGGACAGGGGGCAGCAGACACCGGGGAGCTGTTTTTT